Shown below are 23 T cell receptor beta chains from a single sample sequenced in a study of shared clonotypes between healthy human individuals. The assay was immunoSEQ multiplex PCR, and TCRdb's table has in-frame clones only and misses some. Here the sample spans around 2,000,000 clones, 95% being singletons. The sequenced sample was naive CD4+ T cells sorted from blood. Subset described: CD45RA+ positively selected. Receptors were obtained from a man between 18 and 29 years old in good health.

The chain recombines TRBV30 with TRBJ2-1; 14 bases map to TRBD2. This CDR3 has 18 residues. Germline trimming cut 2 bases from V and 1 base from J; bases unmatched to any gene: 7. Per germline, CDR1 GTSNPN and CDR2 SVGIG (reference sequence). The chain's CDR3 is CAWSSSRTSGGSYNEQFF. DNA for the CDR3: TGTGCCTGGAGTTCCTCGAGGACTAGCGGGGGGTCCTACAATGAGCAGTTCTTC.

The chain couples TRBV28 to TRBJ2-7, with D possibly TRBD2 on 5 matching bases. V lost 5 bases to trimming and J lost 2 bases, with 13 bases between them. Germline V lookup: CDR1 MDHEN, CDR2 SYDVKM. This CDR3 has 14 residues. The CDR3 sequence is CASSLQSGTYEQYF. CDR3 coding DNA: TGTGCCAGCAGTCTACAATCGGGGACCTACGAGCAGTACTTC.

The V call is TRBV5-1, the J call TRBJ2-3; TRBD2 matches 11 bases. V was pared by 0 bases and J by 1 base, with 4 bases of the junction left unmatched. Germline CDR1 and CDR2: SGHRS and YFSETQ. The CDR3 runs to 17 residues. Written as DNA, the CDR3 is TGCGCCAGCAGCTTGGCTAGCGGGGGGCACGGCACAGATACGCAGTATTTT. Translation gives CASSLASGGHGTDTQYF.

This chain links TRBV18 with TRBJ1-5; possible D gene TRBD1, 6 bases. V gave up 5 bases and J gave up 11 bases, with 22 bases separating them. CDR1 is KGHSH and CDR2 is LQKENI in the germline V gene. The CDR3 contains 15 residues. In nucleotides, the CDR3 is TGTGCCAGCTCAGCCAGACAAGGGGGTCCCGAGACCCAGCATTTT. It translates to CASSARQGGPETQHF.

The rearrangement links TRBV7-2 to TRBJ2-7, with D possibly TRBD2 on 6 matching bases. V lost 1 base and J lost 5, with 9 bases in between. The CDR3 length is 13 residues. Germline V gene lookup returns CDR1 SGHTA and CDR2 FQGNSA. The CDR3 bases are TGTGCCAGCAGCTTAGTTGCTAGCGACGAGCAGTACTTC. Protein: CASSLVASDEQYF. The variable domain in full, with the rest retrieved from reference TRBV7-2 and TRBJ2-7, is GAGVSQSPSNKVTEKGKDVELRCDPISGHTALYWYRQSLGQGLEFLIYFQGNSAPDKSGLPSDRFSAERTGGSVSTLTIQRTQQEDSAVYLCASSLVASDEQYFGPGTRLTVT.

The rearrangement uses TRBV25-1 and TRBJ2-7; D is unclear. The V gene lost 1 base and the J gene lost 2 bases, with 9 bases spanning the gap. The CDR3 is made up of 14 amino acids. CDR1 MGHDK and CDR2 SYGVNS come from the germline V gene. This chain's CDR3 is CASSELGRTYEQYF. The CDR3 DNA sequence: TGTGCCAGCAGTGAATTGGGCAGAACCTACGAGCAGTACTTC.

This chain connects TRBV14 to TRBJ2-1; no definite D call. There are 13 residues in the CDR3. Germline V gene data show CDR1 as SGHDN and CDR2 as FVKESK. Trimming pared 1 base from V and 7 bases from J, leaving 8 bases between. CDR3 coding DNA: TGTGCCAGCAGCCAAGGGGCTTGGAATGAGCAGTTCTTC. It is translated as CASSQGAWNEQFF.

The chain carries TRBV7-9 and TRBJ1-4; possible D gene TRBD1, 5 bases. The V end was cut by 4 bases, the J end by 8 bases, with 11 bases between. Looked up from germline, CDR1 is SEHNR and CDR2 is FQNEAQ (reference sequence). The CDR3 spans 13 residues. The CDR3 is CASSSFRDEKLFF. In nucleotides, the CDR3 is TGTGCCAGCAGCTCCTTTCGGGACGAAAAACTGTTTTTT.

This clone was seen once. This chain uses TRBV7-6 with TRBJ2-3, with D unclear. This CDR3 has 14 amino acids. The ends were cut back, 1 base at V and 4 bases at J, with 9 bases in the middle. The V gene's germline CDR1 is SGHVS and CDR2 FNYEAQ. DNA of the CDR3: TGTGCCAGCAGCTTAGGGAACGTCCCAGATACGCAGTATTTT. It yields the protein CASSLGNVPDTQYF.

The V call is TRBV9, the J call TRBJ2-1; 8 nucleotides align to TRBD2. Trimming removed 0 bases from V and 6 bases from J; junction bases left unmatched: 5. This CDR3 region has 15 residues. Germline CDR1 reads SGDLS; CDR2 reads YYNGEE. CDR3 residues: CASSVEGLGINEQFF. The CDR3 DNA reads as TGTGCCAGCAGCGTAGAGGGACTAGGAATCAATGAGCAGTTCTTC.

The rearrangement uses TRBV5-1 and TRBJ2-7; no clear D gene. Between the trimmed V and J ends, which lost 3 bases and 2 bases, there was a span of 9 bases. This CDR3 contains 13 residues. The germline V gene has CDR1 SGHRS and CDR2 YFSETQ. This CDR3 is CASSYYPAYEQYF. The CDR3 bases are TGCGCCAGCAGCTATTACCCTGCCTACGAGCAGTACTTC.

Only one count was recorded for this clone. The gene calls are TRBV27 and TRBJ2-2, with TRBD1 matching 7 bases. The CDR3 covers 14 residues. Germline V gene sequence: CDR1 MNHEY, CDR2 SMNVEV (reference sequence). V gave up 7 bases and J gave up 4 bases; unmatched junction bases: 6. The CDR3 loop reads CASNTGATTGELFF. The CDR3 bases are TGTGCCAGCAATACAGGGGCCACCACCGGGGAGCTGTTTTTT.

The chain links TRBV19 to TRBJ1-5; the match to TRBD1 covers 9 bases. Germline CDR1 LNHDA, CDR2 SQIVND (reference sequence). This CDR3 comprises 15 residues. Unmatched junction bases numbered 9, after V lost 6 bases and J lost 6 bases. This CDR3 is CASSWTGDSGQPQHF. The CDR3 DNA reads TGTGCCAGTAGCTGGACAGGGGATAGCGGTCAGCCCCAGCATTTT.

This clone was counted only a few times. As DNA, the CDR3 is TGTGCCAGCAGCCAAGGAGTTAGTAGCAATCAGCCCCAGCATTTT. Protein product: CASSQGVSSNQPQHF. The chain combines TRBV5-5 with TRBJ1-5; D unclear. CDR1 and CDR2 (germline): SGHKS, YYEKEE (reference sequence). V gave up 4 bases and J gave up 0 bases, with 11 bases separating them. The CDR3 totals 15 residues.

V usage is TRBV19 and J usage is TRBJ2-7; TRBD1 might be the D (5 bases). The length of the CDR3 is 14 residues. The V gene's germline CDR1 is LNHDA and CDR2 SQIVND (reference sequence). V shed 5 bases and J shed 4 bases, with 15 bases lying between them. For the CDR3, the DNA is TGTGCCAGTAGTGGGGCGGACACCTTATACGAGCAGTACTTC. It encodes CASSGADTLYEQYF.

The chain couples TRBV7-9 to TRBJ2-5; D uncertain. CDR1 is SEHNR, CDR2 FQNEAQ, per germline (reference sequence). Trimming cost V 3 bases and J 0 bases, with 11 bases left between them. This CDR3 has 15 amino acids. Here the CDR3 DNA reads TGTGCCAGCAGCTTCCCCACCGCGTACCAAGAGACCCAGTACTTC. Translating gives CASSFPTAYQETQYF.

As to this clone: This is likely a read error, given that the CDR3 carries no conserved phenylalanine or tryptophan at its end. The rearrangement links TRBV28 to TRBJ1-5, with a tentative D call TRBD1 (5 bases). The CDR3 spans 17 residues. Germline V gene lookup returns CDR1 MDHEN and CDR2 SYDVKM. V was trimmed by 5 bases and J by 2 bases, leaving 19 bases between them. Written as DNA, the CDR3 is TGTGCCAGCAGTGAACTCATCGGGGGGTACCGCAATCAGCCCCAGCATCTT. Translation gives CASSELIGGYRNQPQHL.

V usage is TRBV7-9 and J usage is TRBJ2-5, with a tentative D call TRBD2 (5 bases). The germline CDR1 and CDR2 sequences are SEHNR and FQNEAQ (reference sequence). V shed 5 bases and J shed 7 bases, with 8 bases lying between them. This CDR3 contains 11 residues. The CDR3 loop is CASSLGVTQYF. For the CDR3, the DNA is TGTGCCAGCAGCCTCGGGGTGACCCAGTACTTC.

The chain recombines TRBV18 with TRBJ2-2; no firm D call. CDR3 length: 16 residues. CDR1 and CDR2 from the germline V gene are KGHSH and LQKENI. With 3 bases removed from V and 2 bases from J, the gap between germline ends came to 13 bases. This chain's CDR3 is CASSPTTPLNTGELFF. The CDR3 region has the DNA TGTGCCAGCTCACCGACCACCCCCCTAAACACCGGGGAGCTGTTTTTT.

The chain couples TRBV28 to TRBJ1-4; weak D call: TRBD1 (6 bases). Germline V lookup: CDR1 MDHEN, CDR2 SYDVKM. The CDR3 contains 13 residues. Deletions cut 7 bases from V and 4 bases from J, with 10 bases between. The chain's CDR3 is CASIGQSNEKLFF. CDR3 DNA sequence: TGTGCCAGCATAGGACAGAGTAATGAAAAACTGTTTTTT.

The rearrangement links TRBV7-2 to TRBJ1-4; D gene uncertain. Per germline, CDR1 SGHTA and CDR2 FQGNSA. The CDR3 extends over 13 amino acids. The V gene lost 2 bases and the J gene lost 6 bases, with 7 bases spanning the gap. The DNA for the CDR3 is TGTGCCAGCAGCTTAATATTGCATGAAAAACTGTTTTTT. Translation gives CASSLILHEKLFF.

This clone has just one count. The genes are TRBV5-1 and TRBJ2-7; 7 nucleotides line up with TRBD1. V was pared by 4 bases and J by 0 bases, with 7 bases of the junction left unmatched. Per the germline V gene, CDR1 is SGHRS and CDR2 is YFSETQ. This CDR3 is built from 15 residues. CDR3 region: CASSPRQGRSYEQYF. CDR3 nucleotide sequence: TGCGCCAGCAGCCCCCGACAGGGCCGCTCCTACGAGCAGTACTTC.

The chain's CDR3 is CASSLGVELEAFF. CDR3 nucleotide sequence: TGTGCCAGCAGCTTAGGGGTAGAGCTTGAAGCTTTCTTT. The chain is built from TRBV7-2 and TRBJ1-1; D ambiguous. The CDR3 spans 13 residues. V lost 1 base and J 7 bases, leaving 10 bases between the germline ends. Germline-derived CDR1 and CDR2 are SGHTA and FQGNSA. The whole variable domain, remainder taken from reference TRBV7-2 and TRBJ1-1, is GAGVSQSPSNKVTEKGKDVELRCDPISGHTALYWYRQSLGQGLEFLIYFQGNSAPDKSGLPSDRFSAERTGGSVSTLTIQRTQQEDSAVYLCASSLGVELEAFFGQGTRLTVV.